This T cell receptor beta chain is from a study of cytomegalovirus exposure and HLA in healthy donors. General study points: Prediction of most subjects' HLA-A and HLA-B alleles by TCR beta sequences was reportedly accurate. In a later analysis, at a false discovery rate of 0.05, some 15,000 TCR beta sequences were associated with HLA alleles.

Both 60 Vbeta primers and 13 Jbeta primers went into the PCR. Method: immunoSEQ multiplex PCR; TCRdb's copy keeps in-frame clones and lacks some. The sample shows 85,000 to 130,000 clones, 80% to 90% of them seen only once. Germline V gene sequence: CDR1 MGHDK, CDR2 SYGVNS. The CDR3 loop spans 16 amino acids. Trimming at V came to 6 bases and at J to 4 bases, leaving 9 bases not matched to a gene. Donors consisted of healthy bone marrow donors. A word on this clone: The antigen is undetermined.

This clonotype originated in a man aged 50-59 years in good health and CMV-seronegative. The specimen sequenced was PBMCs. This sequence joins TRBV25-1 and TRBJ1-6; 7 nucleotides agree with TRBD1. CDR3 in amino acids: CASSRDRDTYNSPLHF. The CDR3 coding sequence is TGTGCCAGCAGCCGGGACAGAGACACTTATAATTCACCCCTCCACTTT.